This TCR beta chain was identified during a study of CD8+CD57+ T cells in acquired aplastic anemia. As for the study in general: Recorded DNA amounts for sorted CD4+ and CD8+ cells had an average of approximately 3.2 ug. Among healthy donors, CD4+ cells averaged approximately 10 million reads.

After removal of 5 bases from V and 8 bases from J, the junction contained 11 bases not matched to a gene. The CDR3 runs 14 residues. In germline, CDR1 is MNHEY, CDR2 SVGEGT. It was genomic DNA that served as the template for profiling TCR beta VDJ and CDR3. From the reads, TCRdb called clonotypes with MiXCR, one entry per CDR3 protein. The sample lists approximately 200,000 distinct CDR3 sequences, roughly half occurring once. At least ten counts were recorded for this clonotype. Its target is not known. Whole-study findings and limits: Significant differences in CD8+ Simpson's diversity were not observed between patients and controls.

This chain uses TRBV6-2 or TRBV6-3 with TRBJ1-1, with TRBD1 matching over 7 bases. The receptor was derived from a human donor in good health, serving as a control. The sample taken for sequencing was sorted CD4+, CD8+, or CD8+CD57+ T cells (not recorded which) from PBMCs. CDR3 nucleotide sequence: TGTGCCAGCAGTCCTCAAGGAGGGGGCGCGGAAGCTTTCTTT. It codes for CASSPQGGGAEAFF.